The 18 T cell receptor beta chains reported below all come from one sample, sequenced in a study of tumor-infiltrating lymphocytes in primary liver carcinoma. The study extracted blood RNA from unsorted whole blood and also extracted germline DNA. Constant-region priming of 500 ng total RNA yielded TCR beta cDNA. Construction of TCR beta libraries relied on three successive nested multiplex PCR rounds employing slightly modified ARM-PCR. Rounds one and two of PCR, each of approximately 11 cycles, were primed with TRBV1-TRBV30 forward primers and a C-beta reverse primer. TCRdb fed the multiplex PCR reads into MiXCR, producing one record per CDR3 protein. The table includes approximately 330,000 distinct CDR3 sequences, 65% detected once. Sequencing used peripheral blood. These receptors came from a man in his forties or fifties with primary liver carcinoma and hepatitis B virus infection.

Only a few counts were recorded for this clonotype. Mismatch with germline at one junction end may stem from a read error. The chain joins TRBV10-2 to TRBJ2-7; D tentatively reads TRBD1 or TRBD2 (7 bases each). The V gene's germline CDR1 is WSHSY and CDR2 SAAADI. CDR3 length: 13 amino acids. The CDR3 region is CANSTGEGAEQYF. CDR3 bases: TGCGCCAACAGTACAGGGGAGGGGGCCGAGCAGTACTTC.

This clonotype has just a few counts. This clone may be a read error of a much larger clone one base away. The final CDR3 position lacks the conserved phenylalanine or tryptophan, pointing to a likely read error. V and J are TRBV5-5 and TRBJ2-7; 7 bases map to TRBD1. Germline V gene data show CDR1 as SGHKS and CDR2 as YYEKEE (reference sequence). The CDR3 is 14 residues long. V was pared by 3 bases and J by 5 bases, with 8 bases of the junction left unmatched. The CDR3 protein is CASSSRQGSDEQYL. DNA for the CDR3: TGTGCCAGCAGCTCGAGACAGGGCTCTGACGAGCAGTACCTC.

This clonotype has a count of ten or more. The chain recombines TRBV6-2 or TRBV6-3 with TRBJ2-1, with D possibly matching TRBD1 (5 bases). Per the germline V gene, CDR1 is MNHEY and CDR2 is SVGEGT. Trimming removed 8 bases from V and 9 bases from J, with 17 bases in between. The CDR3 has 13 residues. For the CDR3, the DNA is TGTGCCAGCCGGATAGGGGCGTCGAGTGAGCAGTTCTTC. Its protein product is CASRIGASSEQFF.

V gene TRBV29-1 combines with J gene TRBJ2-1; TRBD2 aligns across 13 bases. V shed 7 bases and J 13 bases; nucleotides not matched to a gene: 7. Per the germline V gene, CDR1 is SQVTM and CDR2 is ANQGSEA. The CDR3 contains 12 residues. For the CDR3, the DNA is TGCAGCGCGGGAGGGACTAGCGGGAACCAGTTCTTC. Its protein is CSAGGTSGNQFF.

V is TRBV24-1 and J is TRBJ2-1; D tentatively reads TRBD1 or TRBD2 (5 bases each). CDR1 is KGHDR, CDR2 SFDVKD, per germline. The CDR3 contains 15 residues. Trimming took off 4 bases at V and 3 bases at J, with 12 bases between the two ends. CDR3 DNA: TGTGCCACCAGTGAACCGGGACCAGGCTACAATGAGCAGTTCTTC. Protein: CATSEPGPGYNEQFF.

Details on this clonotype: A read error may account for a junction end that differs from germline. The chain couples TRBV6-6 to TRBJ2-1; a possible D gene is TRBD1 (6 bases). The CDR3 runs 13 residues. Germline CDR1 MNHNY, CDR2 SVGAGI (reference sequence). DNA for the CDR3: TGTGCCTGCAGTTACGATTTGGGGGCTGAGCAGTTCTTC. Translating gives CACSYDLGAEQFF.

The rearrangement links TRBV28 to TRBJ1-6; a weak D match, TRBD1 (6 bases). The CDR3 length is 18 residues. Germline CDR1 MDHEN, CDR2 SYDVKM. Trimming cost V 5 bases and J 0 bases, with 17 bases left between them. The CDR3 loop is CASSRSTGLGSYNSPLHF. CDR3 DNA sequence: TGTGCCAGCAGTCGATCAACAGGGTTGGGCTCCTATAATTCACCCCTCCACTTT.

The V and J genes are TRBV29-1 and TRBJ2-1; TRBD1 might be the D (5 bases). Germline CDR1 SQVTM, CDR2 ANQGSEA. V was pared by 6 bases and J by 9 bases, with 18 bases between. The CDR3 consists of 13 residues. CDR3 DNA sequence: TGCAGCGTACCCTCGACAGAATACGGTGAGCAGTTCTTC. As protein: CSVPSTEYGEQFF.

In its sample, this clonotype was seen a few times. This chain joins TRBV4-1 and TRBJ1-4; D is possibly TRBD1 (5 bases). The CDR3 length is 15 residues. Germline CDR1 reads MGHRA; CDR2 reads YSYEKL. V was pared by 3 bases and J by 6 bases, with 14 bases between. CDR3: CASSHSLGLDEKLFF. The CDR3 nucleotides are TGCGCCAGCAGCCACAGTCTGGGGCTGGATGAAAAACTGTTTTTT.

DNA for the CDR3: TGCGCTAACAGCCAAGATCTCGGGGACACCATATATTTT. Translation: CANSQDLGDTIYF. This chain joins TRBV4-1 and TRBJ1-3; D remains ambiguous. Germline V gene sequence: CDR1 MGHRA, CDR2 YSYEKL. The CDR3 sequence is 13 residues long.

In this sample, this clonotype turned up a few times. This chain connects TRBV6-2 or TRBV6-3 to TRBJ2-1, with 14 bases identical to TRBD2. The J segment lost 9 bases and the V segment lost 5 bases, leaving 6 bases of the junction unmatched. Germline CDR1 reads MNHEY; CDR2 reads SVGEGT. The CDR3 consists of 15 residues. The CDR3 sequence: CASSGGLAGGGEQFF. Here the CDR3 DNA reads TGTGCCAGCAGTGGCGGACTAGCGGGAGGAGGTGAGCAGTTCTTC.

The chain couples TRBV11-2 to TRBJ2-7; D is possibly TRBD2 (5 bases). With 6 bases removed from V and 3 bases from J, the gap between germline ends came to 15 bases. This CDR3 is 14 amino acids long. In germline, CDR1 is SGHAT, CDR2 FQNNGV. The CDR3 DNA is TGTGCCAGCAGTGCCCTAGTGGGAGACTACGAGCAGTACTTC. As protein: CASSALVGDYEQYF.

Remarks on this clonotype: The conserved closing phenylalanine or tryptophan is absent in this CDR3, likely reflecting a read error. It is unclear where the CDR3 begins or ends on the DNA, so no DNA is shown, and the CDR3 is as TCRdb lists it. The chain uses TRBV28 and TRBJ2-7; the DNA was not compared with TRBD1, the D call given in the table. The germline V gene encodes CDR1 MDHEN and CDR2 SYDVKM. Both ends counted, the CDR3 spans 15 residues. Here the CDR3 reads CASSLPTGPRYEQYL.

For this clonotype: The junction differs from germline at one of its ends, possibly a read error. The chain links TRBV28 to TRBJ2-5; a possible D gene is TRBD1 (6 bases). The germline CDR1 and CDR2 sequences are MDHEN and SYDVKM. The CDR3 has 13 residues. CDR3 DNA: TGTGCCAGCAGTTTATCAGGGGCCGAGACCCACTACTTC. Its protein product is CASSLSGAETHYF.

In regard to this clonotype: Lacking the conserved final phenylalanine or tryptophan, this CDR3 likely reflects a read error. CDR3 loop: CASSFGPNTEAFS. The CDR3 nucleotides are TGCGCCAGCAGCTTCGGTCCGAACACTGAAGCTTTCTCT. The rearrangement joins TRBV5-1 to TRBJ1-1, with D uncertain. The V gene's germline CDR1 is SGHRS and CDR2 YFSETQ. Trimming stripped 2 bases from V and 1 base from J, with 6 bases between. There are 13 residues in the CDR3.

With regard to this clonotype: A much larger clone is a single base away; this may be a read error. The chain couples TRBV29-1 to TRBJ2-3, with a weak D call TRBD1 (5 bases). The CDR3 length is 13 residues. Germline CDR1 SQVTM, CDR2 ANQGSEA. Trimming removed 8 bases from V and 2 bases from J, with 14 bases in between. CDR3 nucleotides: TGCAGCCCCAAGGACATTCCCACAGATACGCAGTATTTT. Its protein is CSPKDIPTDTQYF.

Points on this clonotype: This may be a read error, as it is one base from a much larger clone. The chain combines TRBV6-1 with TRBJ2-3; 7 nucleotides align to TRBD2. Germline V lookup: CDR1 MNHNS, CDR2 SASEGT. The CDR3 is made up of 15 amino acids. V gave up 2 bases and J gave up 4 bases; unmatched junction bases: 6. The DNA of the CDR3 is TGTGCCAGCAGTGAATGGGAGGGCCAGGCAGATACGCAGTATTTT. This codes for CASSEWEGQADTQYF.

Turning to this clonotype: A much bigger clone sits one base away, suggesting this may be a read error. The chain recombines TRBV6-1 with TRBJ2-1, with TRBD2 matching 14 bases. The junction had 5 bases not matched to a gene; V was cut back by 7 bases and J by 6 bases. The CDR3 covers 15 residues. Germline V gene data show CDR1 as MNHNS and CDR2 as SASEGT. CDR3 DNA: TGTGCCAGCATCCCGACTAGCGGGAGGGTCAATGAGCAGTTCTTC. This codes for CASIPTSGRVNEQFF.